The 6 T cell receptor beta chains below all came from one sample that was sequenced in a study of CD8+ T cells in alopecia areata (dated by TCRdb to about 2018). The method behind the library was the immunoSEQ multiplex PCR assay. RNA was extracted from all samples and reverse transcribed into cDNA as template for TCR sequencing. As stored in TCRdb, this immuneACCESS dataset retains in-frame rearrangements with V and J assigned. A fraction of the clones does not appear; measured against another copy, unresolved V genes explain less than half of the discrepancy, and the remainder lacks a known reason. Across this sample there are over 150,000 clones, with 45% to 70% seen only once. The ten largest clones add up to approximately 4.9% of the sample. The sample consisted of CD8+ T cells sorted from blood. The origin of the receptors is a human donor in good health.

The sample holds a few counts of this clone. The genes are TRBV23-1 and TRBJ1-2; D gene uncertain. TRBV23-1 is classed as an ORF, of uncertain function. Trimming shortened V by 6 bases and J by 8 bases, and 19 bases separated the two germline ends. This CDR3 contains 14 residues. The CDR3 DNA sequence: TGCGCCAGCAGCCTATACCGGGGAGTGGGGGGCTACACCTTC. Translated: CASSLYRGVGGYTF.

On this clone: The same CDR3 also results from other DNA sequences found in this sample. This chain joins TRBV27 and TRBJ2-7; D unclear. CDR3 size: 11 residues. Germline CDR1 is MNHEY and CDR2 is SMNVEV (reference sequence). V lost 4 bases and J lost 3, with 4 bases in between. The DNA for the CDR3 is TGTGCCAGCAGTTCCAGCTACGAGCAGTACTTC. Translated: CASSSSYEQYF.

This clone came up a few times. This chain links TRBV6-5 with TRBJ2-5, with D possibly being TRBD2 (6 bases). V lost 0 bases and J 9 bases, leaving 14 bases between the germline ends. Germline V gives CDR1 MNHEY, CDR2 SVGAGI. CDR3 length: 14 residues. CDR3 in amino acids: CASSYSSGPRAQYF. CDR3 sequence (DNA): TGTGCCAGCAGTTACTCTAGCGGCCCCAGGGCCCAGTACTTC.

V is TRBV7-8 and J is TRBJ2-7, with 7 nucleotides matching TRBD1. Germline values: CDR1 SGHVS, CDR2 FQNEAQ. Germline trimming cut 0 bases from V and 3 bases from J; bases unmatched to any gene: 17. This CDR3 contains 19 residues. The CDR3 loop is CASSLARPPPGQRVYEQYF. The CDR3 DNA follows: TGTGCCAGCAGCTTAGCCCGACCACCCCCGGGACAGCGAGTCTACGAGCAGTACTTC.

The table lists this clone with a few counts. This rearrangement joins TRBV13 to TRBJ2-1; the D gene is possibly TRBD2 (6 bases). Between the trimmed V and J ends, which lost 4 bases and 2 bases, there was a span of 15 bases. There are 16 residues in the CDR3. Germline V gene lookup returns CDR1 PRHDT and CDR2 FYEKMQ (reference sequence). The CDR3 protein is CASSSLEGRTYNEQFF. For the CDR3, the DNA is TGTGCCAGCAGCTCACTGGAGGGGCGGACCTACAATGAGCAGTTCTTC.

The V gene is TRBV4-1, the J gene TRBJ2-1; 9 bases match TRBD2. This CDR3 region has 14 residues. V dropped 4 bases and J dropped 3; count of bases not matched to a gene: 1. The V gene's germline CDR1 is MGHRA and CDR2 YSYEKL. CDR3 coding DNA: TGCGCCAGCAGCCTAGCGGGGGACTACAATGAGCAGTTCTTC. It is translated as CASSLAGDYNEQFF.